These 20 T cell receptor beta chains share one sample of origin, sequenced in a study of cytomegalovirus exposure and HLA in healthy donors. With 60 Vbeta and 13 Jbeta primers, the PCR was carried out. Sequenced by immunoSEQ multiplex PCR; TCRdb stores in-frame clones only, minus some. The table records about 130,000 clones, about three quarters of them present only once. The sequenced sample consisted of PBMCs. These receptors were taken from a woman younger than 45 in good health and CMV-seronegative.

The gene calls are TRBV6-5 and TRBJ2-1, with 8 bases fitting TRBD1. The V and J ends lost 6 bases and 8 bases, in that order; junction bases with no gene match: 6. This CDR3 contains 13 residues. Per the germline V gene, CDR1 is MNHEY and CDR2 is SVGAGI. CDR3 residues: CASRRTGTYEQFF. CDR3 coding DNA: TGTGCCAGCAGGAGGACAGGGACGTATGAGCAGTTCTTC.

The rearrangement links TRBV6-6 to TRBJ1-1; 9 nucleotides align to TRBD1. Germline CDR1 MNHNY, CDR2 SVGAGI (reference sequence). Trimming at V came to 0 bases and at J to 5 bases, leaving 7 bases not matched to a gene. The CDR3 contains 16 residues. Here the CDR3 reads CASSYSGTGSATEAFF. The CDR3 bases are TGTGCCAGCAGTTACTCTGGGACAGGGAGCGCGACTGAAGCTTTCTTT.

The table lists this clone with a count of one. The chain uses TRBV7-9 and TRBJ2-1, with a weak D call TRBD2 (6 bases). Trimming removed 0 bases at V and 2 bases at J, with 8 bases between. CDR3 size: 15 residues. Germline V gene data show CDR1 as SEHNR and CDR2 as FQNEAQ (reference sequence). The DNA of the CDR3 is TGTGCCAGCAGCTTAGCGGCGGGGACCTACAATGAGCAGTTCTTC. It specifies CASSLAAGTYNEQFF.

This clone was seen a handful of times. This rearrangement joins TRBV19 to TRBJ2-5; 7 bases map to TRBD1. Unmatched junction bases numbered 14, after V lost 5 bases and J lost 5 bases. The CDR3 runs to 16 residues. The germline gives CDR1 LNHDA, CDR2 SQIVND (reference sequence). As DNA, the CDR3 is TGTGCCAGTAGTCGTCCGACAGGGTTCTTCGGGGAGACCCAGTACTTC. This gives the protein CASSRPTGFFGETQYF.

CDR3: CASSPGTSENTGELFF. The CDR3 region has the DNA TGTGCCAGCAGTCCCGGGACTAGCGAGAACACCGGGGAGCTGTTTTTT. The chain employs TRBV7-3 and TRBJ2-2; the match to TRBD2 covers 10 bases. The CDR3 is 16 residues long. J gave up 1 base and V 6 bases, and 5 bases lay outside the gene matches. Germline-derived CDR1 and CDR2 are SGHTA and FQGTGA.

The CDR3 loop reads CAWRRGAGAEAFF. The CDR3 DNA sequence: TGTGCCTGGAGGAGGGGAGCGGGTGCTGAAGCTTTCTTT. This chain connects TRBV30 to TRBJ1-1; maybe TRBD1 (5 bases). Germline assignment: CDR1 GTSNPN and CDR2 SVGIG (reference sequence). Trimming pared 3 bases from V and 6 bases from J, leaving 14 bases between. CDR3 length: 13 amino acids.

The chain uses TRBV5-1 and TRBJ1-1, with D possibly matching TRBD1 (5 bases). The CDR3 runs 14 residues. Germline CDR1 reads SGHRS; CDR2 reads YFSETQ. V was shortened by 1 base and J by 4 bases, with 11 bases between the two germline ends. The CDR3 nucleotides are TGCGCCAGCAGCTTGTCAGCGGGGGGCACTGAAGCTTTCTTT. It codes for CASSLSAGGTEAFF.

The gene calls are TRBV21-1 and TRBJ1-2; the table's TRBD1 call for D was not verified on the DNA. TRBV21-1 represents a pseudogene. This CDR3 comprises 15 residues. The DNA for the CDR3 is TGTGCCAGCAGCAAAGATTTGGACAGACTCTATGGCTACACCTTC. Residues: CASSKDLDRLYGYTF.

V gene TRBV27 combines with J gene TRBJ1-2; TRBD1 matches at 7 bases. Germline V CDR1 and CDR2: MNHEY, SMNVEV (reference sequence). Trimming removed 3 bases from V and 6 bases from J; junction bases left unmatched: 4. The CDR3 spans 13 residues. CDR3 sequence (DNA): TGTGCCAGCAGTTTCACAGGGGTGGATGGCTACACCTTC. Protein sequence: CASSFTGVDGYTF.

V usage is TRBV29-1 and J usage is TRBJ2-1; 9 nucleotides match TRBD1. The CDR3 is 15 residues long. The trim removed 5 bases at V and 7 bases at J, leaving 12 bases unmatched. Germline-derived CDR1 and CDR2 are SQVTM and ANQGSEA. The CDR3 DNA sequence: TGCAGCGTTCCCTCCGGGACAGGGCCCCTAAATGAGCAGTTCTTC. Its protein is CSVPSGTGPLNEQFF.

The table lists this clone with a few counts. The rearrangement joins TRBV15 to TRBJ1-1, with a weak D call TRBD1 (6 bases). V was shortened by 0 bases and J by 6 bases, with 14 bases between the two germline ends. This CDR3 spans 15 amino acids. The germline CDR1 and CDR2 sequences are LNHNV and YYDKDF (reference sequence). The CDR3: CATSRDRTGWAEAFF. CDR3 nucleotides: TGTGCCACCAGCAGAGACCGCACAGGGTGGGCTGAAGCTTTCTTT.

This chain links TRBV19 with TRBJ2-7, with 8 bases aligning to TRBD2. This CDR3 region has 15 residues. With 6 bases clipped from V and 2 bases from J, the junction kept 9 bases outside the gene matches. CDR1 and CDR2 (germline): LNHDA, SQIVND (reference sequence). The chain's CDR3 is CASRLLAGETYEQYF. The CDR3 coding sequence is TGTGCCAGTAGGCTCCTAGCGGGCGAAACCTACGAGCAGTACTTC.

The J gene is TRBJ2-3, the V gene TRBV6-6, with 8 positions matching TRBD2. The junction had 4 bases not matched to a gene; V was cut back by 0 bases and J by 8 bases. The CDR3 has 14 amino acids. CDR1 and CDR2 from the germline V gene are MNHNY and SVGAGI (reference sequence). This CDR3 is CASSYSATSVTQYF. The DNA of the CDR3 is TGTGCCAGCAGTTACTCCGCGACTAGCGTTACGCAGTATTTT.

This chain links TRBV14 with TRBJ1-6; 7 bases are a match to TRBD1. The V gene's germline CDR1 is SGHDN and CDR2 FVKESK. V was pared by 1 base and J by 8 bases, with 5 bases of the junction left unmatched. This CDR3 has 15 residues. CDR3 in DNA: TGTGCCAGCAGCCAAGTAGGGGGCGGTTATTCACCCCTCCACTTT. It is translated as CASSQVGGGYSPLHF. The full variable domain, with the rest looked up from reference TRBV14 and TRBJ1-6, is EAGVTQFPSHSVIEKGQTVTLRCDPISGHDNLYWYRRVMGKEIKFLLHFVKESKQDESGMPNNRFLAERTGGTYSTLKVQPAELEDSGVYFCASSQVGGGYSPLHFGNGTRLTVT.

The chain employs TRBV6-1 and TRBJ2-1; 9 nucleotides line up with TRBD1. Germline CDR1 reads MNHNS; CDR2 reads SASEGT. Trimming removed 6 bases from V and 9 bases from J; junction bases left unmatched: 6. CDR3 length equals 13 residues. The DNA for the CDR3 is TGTGCCAGCAGAGCAACAGGGGGCGGTGAGCAGTTCTTC. Translating it yields CASRATGGGEQFF.

A few counts support this clone. V usage is TRBV18 and J usage is TRBJ1-2; D gene unclear. Trimming cost V 2 bases and J 6 bases, with 13 bases left between them. The CDR3 loop spans 14 amino acids. Germline lookup yields CDR1 KGHSH and CDR2 LQKENI. CDR3 DNA sequence: TGTGCCAGCTCACCAATTACTACCGGGGATGGCTACACCTTC. Translated, it gives CASSPITTGDGYTF. Combining the CDR3 with reference TRBV18 and TRBJ1-2 gives the whole variable domain NAGVMQNPRHLVRRRGQEARLRCSPMKGHSHVYWYRQLPEEGLKFMVYLQKENIIDESGMPKERFSAEFPKEGPSILRIQQVVRGDSAAYFCASSPITTGDGYTFGSGTRLTVV.

The chain links TRBV2 to TRBJ2-1, with 7 bases fitting TRBD2. Per the germline V gene, CDR1 is SNHLY and CDR2 is FYNNEI. The CDR3 is made up of 14 amino acids. The V gene end was trimmed by 4 bases and the J gene end by 3 bases; junction bases not matched to a gene: 3. CDR3: CASSGGGYYNEQFF. CDR3 DNA sequence: TGTGCCAGCAGTGGCGGGGGATACTACAATGAGCAGTTCTTC.

The V call is TRBV6-5, the J call TRBJ1-5; D remains ambiguous. Germline V gene lookup returns CDR1 MNHEY and CDR2 SVGAGI. The CDR3 is 14 residues long. Deletions cut 3 bases from V and 3 bases from J, with 9 bases between. CDR3 coding DNA: TGTGCCAGCAGTTATTTCGGGGTCAATCAGCCCCAGCATTTT. Translated: CASSYFGVNQPQHF.

The chain recombines TRBV19 with TRBJ1-2, with 9 bases that match TRBD1. Germline V gene sequence: CDR1 LNHDA, CDR2 SQIVND (reference sequence). Germline trimming cut 5 bases from V and 7 bases from J; bases unmatched to any gene: 5. CDR3 length equals 13 residues. The CDR3 DNA reads TGTGCCAGTAGTCCCCGGGACAGGGCTGGCTACACCTTC. Protein: CASSPRDRAGYTF.

The gene calls are TRBV5-4 and TRBJ2-1; tentative D call: TRBD2 (5 bases). The CDR3 contains 15 residues. Trimming cost V 0 bases and J 4 bases, with 11 bases left between them. Germline V lookup: CDR1 SGHNT, CDR2 YYREEE (reference sequence). CDR3 DNA sequence: TGTGCCAGCAGCTTGGGAGGACTCTTATACAATGAGCAGTTCTTC. Amino acids: CASSLGGLLYNEQFF.